Included here is one T cell receptor beta chain sequence, with context. This entry comes from a study of blood T cell repertoires in COVID-19. Only in-frame clones appear in the TCRdb table, and some are missing; sequencing was by immunoSEQ multiplex PCR. The data show almost 400,000 clones, roughly 90% seen once. V was clipped by 4 bases and J by 1 base, with 14 bases between them. Per germline, CDR1 SGHRS and CDR2 YFSETQ. The CDR3 extends over 15 amino acids. Cohorts were assigned according to the clinical history that participants reported. V and J are TRBV5-1 and TRBJ1-1; perhaps TRBD1 as D (5 bases). The sequenced sample was PBMCs or T cells enriched from blood (not recorded which). This receptor was identified in a woman aged 25-40 years with acute COVID-19. CDR3 nucleotides: TGCGCCAGCAGCCCGGCCCAAGGGGCGAACACTGAAGCTTTCTTT. Translating gives CASSPAQGANTEAFF.